The TCR beta chain described here comes from a study of control samples from healthy donors and cancer patients. Germline V lookup: CDR1 GTSNPN, CDR2 SVGIG (reference sequence). The CDR3 has 13 residues. Trimming cost V 1 base and J 0 bases, with 7 bases left between them. Data came from immunoSEQ multiplex PCR; TCRdb stores just in-frame clones and leaves some out. The profile covers fewer than 60,000 clones, with 80% to 90% appearing a single time and less than 3.5% taken by the ten largest. The V and J genes are TRBV30 and TRBJ2-7; D remains ambiguous. The material sequenced was PBMCs. This clonotype was obtained from a woman between 50 and 59 years old with lung cancer. This CDR3 is CAWSAELSYEQYF. The CDR3 bases are TGTGCCTGGAGTGCTGAACTCTCCTACGAGCAGTACTTC.